This T cell receptor beta chain appears in the sequencing data of a study of blood T cell repertoires in COVID-19. Sequencing used immunoSEQ multiplex PCR; TCRdb keeps in-frame clones, though not all of them. The profile shows approximately 240,000 clones, less than 90% of them singletons. J lost 4 bases, V lost 4 bases, and 7 bases had no gene match. The CDR3 extends over 15 amino acids. Per germline, CDR1 SGHRS and CDR2 YFSETQ. Sequences were obtained from PBMCs or T cells enriched from blood (not recorded which). The chain has TRBV5-1 and TRBJ2-1, with 8 bases matching TRBD2. The source of this sequence is a woman between 45 and 65 years old in a cohort exposed to, infected with or recovered from COVID-19 (not recorded which). The CDR3 nucleotides read TGCGCCAGCAGCGAAGCGGGACTAGTATACAATGAGCAGTTCTTC. It translates to CASSEAGLVYNEQFF.